These T cell receptor beta chains were read from a single sample in a study of spatial heterogeneity in lung cancer. TCRdb reprocessed the 5' RACE reads with MiXCR, giving one entry per CDR3 protein. This table has roughly 3,700 distinct CDR3 sequences, under 8% appearing once. This material consisted of lung tumor tissue, taken at surgery. The receptors stem from a male donor with early-stage non-small cell lung cancer. Each CDR3 is given with its conserved first and last residue. D genes are given only for firm matches.

CDR3 length: 12; J gene: TRBJ1-6; V gene: TRBV27; D gene: -; CDR3 protein: CAGSSPRSPLHF
CDR3 length: 14; J gene: TRBJ2-1; V gene: TRBV10-1; D gene: TRBD2; CDR3 protein: CASSELAGGNEQFF
CDR3 length: 12; J gene: TRBJ2-1; V gene: TRBV27; D gene: -; CDR3 protein: CASSFGYNEQFF
CDR3 length: 13; J gene: TRBJ1-5; V gene: TRBV28; D gene: -; CDR3 protein: CASTPLTGQPQHF
CDR3 length: 14; J gene: TRBJ2-1; V gene: TRBV7-6; D gene: TRBD1; CDR3 protein: CASSLGDRVDEQFF
CDR3 length: 14; J gene: TRBJ2-7; V gene: TRBV20-1; D gene: -; CDR3 protein: CSARETTGLHEQYF
CDR3 length: 14; J gene: TRBJ2-2; V gene: TRBV20-1; D gene: -; CDR3 protein: CSATGTANTGELFF
CDR3 length: 15; J gene: TRBJ2-1; V gene: TRBV11-2; D gene: TRBD1; CDR3 protein: CASSLLGQGNNEQFF
CDR3 length: 15; J gene: TRBJ2-7; V gene: TRBV19; D gene: -; CDR3 protein: CASTSNDGGTREQYF
CDR3 length: 14; J gene: TRBJ2-2; V gene: TRBV29-1; D gene: -; CDR3 protein: CSVGHRVSTGELFF
CDR3 length: 16; J gene: TRBJ1-3; V gene: TRBV3-1; D gene: -; CDR3 protein: CASSQEGRVSGNTIYF
CDR3 length: 16; J gene: TRBJ1-3; V gene: TRBV5-4; D gene: -; CDR3 protein: CASSLSVPGRGNTIYF
CDR3 length: 11; J gene: TRBJ2-7; V gene: TRBV12-3/TRBV12-4; D gene: -; CDR3 protein: CASRGKHEQYF
CDR3 length: 12; J gene: TRBJ1-1; V gene: TRBV29-1; D gene: TRBD1; CDR3 protein: CSAGDRNTEAFF
CDR3 length: 14; J gene: TRBJ1-2; V gene: TRBV5-6; D gene: -; CDR3 protein: CASSLARPIYGYTF
CDR3 length: 17; J gene: TRBJ1-5; V gene: TRBV20-1; D gene: -; CDR3 protein: CSAQRAKQGEGNQPQHF
CDR3 length: 15; J gene: TRBJ1-5; V gene: TRBV12-3/TRBV12-4; D gene: -; CDR3 protein: CASSLDGNSNQPQHF
CDR3 length: 15; J gene: TRBJ2-3; V gene: TRBV21-1; D gene: -; CDR3 protein: CASSKARGSEDTQYF
CDR3 length: 12; J gene: TRBJ2-2; V gene: TRBV29-1; D gene: -; CDR3 protein: CSYRGSTGELFF
CDR3 length: 14; J gene: TRBJ2-7; V gene: TRBV10-3; D gene: TRBD2; CDR3 protein: CAIRGLAGSYEQYF
CDR3 length: 14; J gene: TRBJ1-5; V gene: TRBV6-1; D gene: -; CDR3 protein: CASTSRGFNQPQHF
CDR3 length: 14; J gene: TRBJ1-1; V gene: TRBV6-6; D gene: -; CDR3 protein: CASSLTRGNTEAFF
CDR3 length: 14; J gene: TRBJ2-5; V gene: TRBV5-3; D gene: -; CDR3 protein: CARSPGQKEETQYF
CDR3 length: 12; J gene: TRBJ1-2; V gene: TRBV29-1; D gene: -; CDR3 protein: CSVEAANYGYTF
CDR3 length: 18; J gene: TRBJ2-1; V gene: TRBV20-1; D gene: -; CDR3 protein: CSARVWQVIHESYNEQFF
CDR3 length: 14; J gene: TRBJ1-1; V gene: TRBV10-3; D gene: -; CDR3 protein: CAISEGRSGTEAFF
CDR3 length: 14; J gene: TRBJ1-1; V gene: TRBV5-6; D gene: -; CDR3 protein: CASKGGRMNTEAFF
CDR3 length: 14; J gene: TRBJ1-5; V gene: TRBV4-3; D gene: -; CDR3 protein: CASSQDSGNQPQHF
CDR3 length: 16; J gene: TRBJ1-2; V gene: TRBV28; D gene: TRBD1; CDR3 protein: CASSLDRTGGLDGYTF
CDR3 length: 14; J gene: TRBJ1-1; V gene: TRBV12-3/TRBV12-4; D gene: -; CDR3 protein: CASSVRVGHTEAFF
CDR3 length: 12; J gene: TRBJ1-5; V gene: TRBV10-3; D gene: -; CDR3 protein: CAISERGLPQHF
CDR3 length: 11; J gene: TRBJ1-3; V gene: TRBV20-1; D gene: -; CDR3 protein: CSARTGNTIYF
CDR3 length: 14; J gene: TRBJ1-2; V gene: TRBV5-4; D gene: -; CDR3 protein: CASSQRTEPYGYTF
CDR3 length: 15; J gene: TRBJ2-5; V gene: TRBV11-2; D gene: TRBD2; CDR3 protein: CASSPWTSGSETQYF
CDR3 length: 17; J gene: TRBJ1-5; V gene: TRBV6-1; D gene: TRBD1; CDR3 protein: CASSERDRGFGVQPQHF